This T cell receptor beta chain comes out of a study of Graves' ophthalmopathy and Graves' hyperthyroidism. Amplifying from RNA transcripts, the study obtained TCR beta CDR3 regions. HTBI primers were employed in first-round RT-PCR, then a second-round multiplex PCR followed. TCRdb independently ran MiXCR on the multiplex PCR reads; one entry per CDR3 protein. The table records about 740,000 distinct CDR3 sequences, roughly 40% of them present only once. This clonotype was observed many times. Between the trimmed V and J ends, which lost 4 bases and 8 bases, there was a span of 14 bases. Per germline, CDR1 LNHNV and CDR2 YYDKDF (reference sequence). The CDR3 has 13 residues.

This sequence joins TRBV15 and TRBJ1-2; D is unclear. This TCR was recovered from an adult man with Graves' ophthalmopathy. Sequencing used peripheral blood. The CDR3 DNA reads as TGTGCCACCAGCACCCCGGATACGAGAGGCTACACCTTC. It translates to CATSTPDTRGYTF.